This TCR beta chain was obtained from a study of blood T cell repertoires in COVID-19. At the level of the study: Acute and convalescent COVID-19 specimens originated in the United States, Italy and Spain. Nucleic acid was either cDNA or gDNA, and it came from T cells, B-cell-depleted T cells, or PBMCs.

Original processing notes: Quantification of nucleated cells was approximated via reference gene primer amplification. TCRdb's copy holds only in-frame clones and misses some; the assay was immunoSEQ multiplex PCR. Clonal size and the V and J genes are those of that table, whereas D and trimming came from the DNA. The sample records approximately 61,000 clones, around 88% being singletons. Germline V gene data show CDR1 as SGHRS and CDR2 as YFSETQ. CDR3 length equals 16 residues. Losses at the gene ends were 4 bases for V and 2 bases for J; bases not matched to a gene: 8. The sequenced material came from peripheral blood. This chain uses TRBV5-1 with TRBJ2-1; 8 nucleotides line up with TRBD2. The TCR sequence derives from a human donor in a cohort sampled during active COVID-19. The CDR3 spells CASSPLLAAAYNEQFF. For the CDR3, the DNA is TGCGCCAGCAGCCCACTACTAGCGGCCGCCTACAATGAGCAGTTCTTC.